The next 17 T cell receptor beta chains were all read from a single sample in a study of somatic mutations in cytotoxic T cells in rheumatoid arthritis. The table came from immunoSEQ multiplex PCR; TCRdb's copy has only in-frame clones and leaves some out. The sample consists of 15,000 to 20,000 clones, roughly four fifths of them appearing once. The specimen sequenced was CD8+ T cells sorted from blood. The receptors were sampled from a woman between 50 and 59 years old with rheumatoid arthritis.

The CDR3 DNA follows: TGTGCCAGCAGGTCGGGGAATCAGCCCCAGCATTTT. It yields the protein CASRSGNQPQHF. The chain uses TRBV6-6 and TRBJ1-5, with D unresolved. The CDR3 is 12 amino acids. With 6 bases removed from V and 4 bases from J, the gap between germline ends came to 7 bases. From germline, CDR1 is MNHNY and CDR2 SVGAGI (reference sequence).

The sample holds a few counts of this clone. This chain's CDR3 is CASSQVAGGNYEQYF. CDR3 DNA: TGCGCCAGCAGCCAAGTGGCGGGGGGAAACTACGAGCAGTACTTC. The chain employs TRBV4-1 and TRBJ2-7; 8 bases are shared with TRBD2. The CDR3 has 15 amino acids. Germline V gene data show CDR1 as MGHRA and CDR2 as YSYEKL. The V and J ends lost 1 base and 3 bases, in that order; junction bases with no gene match: 5.

The rearrangement links TRBV27 to TRBJ2-2; a possible D gene is TRBD2 (7 bases). CDR3 size: 15 residues. CDR1 is MNHEY, CDR2 SMNVEV, per germline (reference sequence). Trimming took off 2 bases at V and 7 bases at J, with 14 bases between the two ends. CDR3 coding DNA: TGTGCCAGCAGTTTAGTGGGGGGGCTCGGCGGGGAGCTGTTTTTT. As protein: CASSLVGGLGGELFF.

V usage is TRBV7-6 and J usage is TRBJ2-3; no clear D. Trimming shortened V by 1 base and J by 5 bases, and 10 bases separated the two germline ends. Germline V gene lookup returns CDR1 SGHVS and CDR2 FNYEAQ. The CDR3 is made up of 14 amino acids. Written as DNA, the CDR3 is TGTGCCAGCAGCTTAGGGTTACGAGGAGATACGCAGTATTTT. This translates into CASSLGLRGDTQYF.

The rearrangement links TRBV19 to TRBJ1-4; the D is unclear. The V end lost 6 bases, the J end lost 5 bases, and 13 bases lay between the germline ends. Germline-derived CDR1 and CDR2 are LNHDA and SQIVND (reference sequence). The CDR3 is 14 residues long. CDR3 protein: CASSRTVPNEKLFF. DNA of the CDR3: TGTGCCAGTAGCCGGACTGTCCCAAATGAAAAACTGTTTTTT.

This clone occurred a few times. The rearrangement uses TRBV19 and TRBJ1-1; D remains ambiguous. The V gene lost 3 bases and the J gene lost 1 base, with 9 bases spanning the gap. Germline V gives CDR1 LNHDA, CDR2 SQIVND (reference sequence). CDR3 length: 14 residues. CDR3 residues: CASSITTANTEAFF. CDR3 nucleotide sequence: TGTGCCAGTAGTATTACTACAGCGAACACTGAAGCTTTCTTT.

The V gene is TRBV27, the J gene TRBJ1-1; D call uncertain. Germline CDR1 MNHEY, CDR2 SMNVEV (reference sequence). V was clipped by 0 bases and J by 6 bases, with 11 bases between them. CDR3 size: 14 residues. DNA for the CDR3: TGTGCCAGCAGTTTATCGATAAGGGCGGCTGAAGCTTTCTTT. Its protein product is CASSLSIRAAEAFF.

This sequence joins TRBV2 and TRBJ2-5; 7 bases are a match to TRBD2. Losses at the gene ends were 10 bases for V and 5 bases for J; bases not matched to a gene: 10. This CDR3 comprises 13 residues. CDR1 SNHLY and CDR2 FYNNEI come from the germline V gene. CDR3 in DNA: TGTGCCACCGACGGGGGGACTGGTGAGACCCAGTACTTC. It yields the protein CATDGGTGETQYF.

The chain has TRBV6-5 and TRBJ1-1; the D is unclear. V lost 7 bases, J lost 1 base, and 16 bases lay in between. In germline, CDR1 is MNHEY, CDR2 SVGAGI. The length of the CDR3 is 15 residues. The CDR3 reads CASILWHGPNTEAFF. The CDR3 nucleotides are TGTGCCAGCATTCTCTGGCACGGTCCGAACACTGAAGCTTTCTTT.

The chain is built from TRBV10-2 and TRBJ1-2; maybe TRBD1 (5 bases). Trimming cost V 0 bases and J 4 bases, with 21 bases left between them. This CDR3 contains 18 residues. Germline values: CDR1 WSHSY, CDR2 SAAADI. CDR3 loop: CASSESIGARGATYGYTF. CDR3 bases: TGCGCCAGCAGTGAGTCGATAGGGGCCCGGGGAGCAACCTATGGCTACACCTTC.

This chain joins TRBV27 and TRBJ2-1; D might be TRBD2 (6 bases). Trimming shortened V by 2 bases and J by 7 bases, and 12 bases separated the two germline ends. This CDR3 is built from 14 residues. The germline V gene has CDR1 MNHEY and CDR2 SMNVEV (reference sequence). The CDR3 reads CASSLLQEGNEQFF. The CDR3 DNA follows: TGTGCCAGCAGTTTACTACAGGAGGGGAATGAGCAGTTCTTC.

The chain joins TRBV9 to TRBJ2-1; TRBD2 agrees at 10 bases. This CDR3 has 15 amino acids. The V and J ends lost 0 bases and 8 bases, in that order; junction bases with no gene match: 5. Germline CDR1 reads SGDLS; CDR2 reads YYNGEE. This CDR3 reads CASSVGGTSVDEQFF. As DNA, the CDR3 is TGTGCCAGCAGCGTAGGTGGGACTAGCGTTGATGAGCAGTTCTTC.

The rearrangement uses TRBV28 and TRBJ1-1, with 9 positions matching TRBD1. The germline V gene has CDR1 MDHEN and CDR2 SYDVKM. The CDR3 consists of 15 residues. V was clipped by 1 base and J by 5 bases; unmatched bases: 5. The CDR3 DNA reads as TGTGCCAGCAGTTTATTCGGGACAGGGTGGACTGAAGCTTTCTTT. Amino acid sequence: CASSLFGTGWTEAFF. Full variable domain (remainder filled in from reference TRBV28 and TRBJ1-1): DVKVTQSSRYLVKRTGEKVFLECVQDMDHENMFWYRQDPGLGLRLIYFSYDVKMKEKGDIPEGYSVSREKKERFSLILESASTNQTSMYLCASSLFGTGWTEAFFGQGTRLTVV.

The V call is TRBV29-1, the J call TRBJ2-3; 7 bases line up with TRBD1. The CDR3 has 12 residues. The V and J ends lost 0 bases and 14 bases, in that order; junction bases with no gene match: 8. Germline lookup yields CDR1 SQVTM and CDR2 ANQGSEA. This chain's CDR3 is CSVEDLRGGSYF. CDR3 coding DNA: TGCAGCGTTGAAGATCTGAGAGGGGGCTCGTATTTT.

This clone was observed once. The chain uses TRBV10-3 and TRBJ2-3; D not resolved. The germline gives CDR1 ENHRY, CDR2 SYGVKD. CDR3 length equals 16 residues. Deletions cut 1 base from V and 6 bases from J, with 17 bases between. The CDR3 protein is CAISELVSEVQDTQYF. DNA of the CDR3: TGTGCCATCAGTGAGTTGGTGAGCGAAGTCCAGGATACGCAGTATTTT.

The chain couples TRBV7-7 to TRBJ2-3; D not resolved. Germline V lookup: CDR1 SSHAT, CDR2 FNYEAQ (reference sequence). Trimming cost V 1 base and J 2 bases, with 10 bases left between them. The CDR3 is 15 residues long. In nucleotides, the CDR3 is TGTGCCAGCAGCTTAGGGGTGGGTACCACAGATACGCAGTATTTT. The encoded protein is CASSLGVGTTDTQYF.

J is TRBJ1-5 and V is TRBV28; 10 bases map to TRBD1. Germline values: CDR1 MDHEN, CDR2 SYDVKM. CDR3 size: 14 residues. V lost 6 bases, J lost 6 bases, and 5 bases stayed unmatched. CDR3 DNA: TGTGCCAGCAGCTGGGACAGGGGAAGTCAGCCCCAGCATTTT. It encodes CASSWDRGSQPQHF.